This is a list of T cell receptor beta chains from one sample in a study of cytomegalovirus exposure and HLA in healthy donors. Sequencing was performed with immunoSEQ multiplex PCR; in TCRdb, only in-frame clones are kept and a portion is missing. This sample has about 140,000 clones, with roughly four fifths found just once. The sample consisted of PBMCs. The origin of the receptors is a human donor in good health. Both conserved end residues are part of each CDR3. A D gene is named only where the DNA matches it firmly. The size entry is marked missing in some rows and otherwise reads once, few, many or a size class.

>TRBD2|15|.|TRBV7-9|TRBJ2-1
TGTGCCAGCAGCACCTCCGGGACTAGCGTCGGTGAGCAGTTCTTC
CASSTSGTSVGEQFF
>.|12|few|TRBV7-6|TRBJ2-5
TGTGCCAGCAGCTTGAGGGGGGAGACCCAGTACTTC
CASSLRGETQYF
>.|14|.|TRBV15|TRBJ1-1
TGTGCCACCAGCAGAGGCAGGGCAAGAACTGAAGCTTTCTTT
CATSRGRARTEAFF
>.|15|few|TRBV6-1|TRBJ2-3
TGTGCCACCTCCTTGGGGCAGGGTGAGATAGATACGCAGTATTTT
CATSLGQGEIDTQYF
>TRBD1|15|.|TRBV28|TRBJ2-7
TGTGCCAGCAGGGGAGGACAGGGGGGGGTTAGCGAGCAGTACTTC
CASRGGQGGVSEQYF
>TRBD1|14|.|TRBV27|TRBJ1-1
TGTGCCAGCAGTCCGGGACAGGGAATCACTGAAGCTTTCTTT
CASSPGQGITEAFF
>.|17|.|TRBV28|TRBJ1-2
TGTGCCAGCAACAGCCGGAGAAAAGCGGGACAACGCACTGACTACACCTTC
CASNSRRKAGQRTDYTF
>.|14|.|TRBV27|TRBJ1-2
TGTGCCAGCAGTTTTCGCAGGGGTGACTATGGCTACACCTTC
CASSFRRGDYGYTF
>.|15|.|TRBV13|TRBJ2-1
TGTGCCAGCAGCCCCCTCGCGGTCTCCTACAATGAGCAGTTCTTC
CASSPLAVSYNEQFF
>.|13|.|TRBV9|TRBJ2-3
TGTGCCAGCAGCGTGGTCAGGTCAGATACGCAGTATTTT
CASSVVRSDTQYF
>TRBD2|15|once|TRBV9|TRBJ2-2
TGTGCCAGCAGCGCGCGGGGGGGGGACACCGGGGAGCTGTTTTTT
CASSARGGDTGELFF
>.|12|.|TRBV2|TRBJ2-7
TGTGCCAGCAGCTCAGTATCCTCCGAGCAGTACTTC
CASSSVSSEQYF
>.|15|.|TRBV6-5|TRBJ2-2
TGTGCCAGCAGTGCCCAGGAAGATGGGACCGGGGAGCTGTTTTTT
CASSAQEDGTGELFF
>TRBD2|18|.|TRBV14|TRBJ2-1
TGTGCCAGCAGCCAACTGGGCCCCTCTAGCGGAACTTACAATGAGCAGTTCTTC
CASSQLGPSSGTYNEQFF
>TRBD1|14|.|TRBV5-8|TRBJ1-5
TGTGCCAGCAGCTACGACAGGGCGGGGCAGCCCCAGCATTTT
CASSYDRAGQPQHF
>.|11|.|TRBV6-5|TRBJ1-2
TGTGCCAGCATCTCCTACTATGGCTACACCTTC
CASISYYGYTF
>TRBD2|19|.|TRBV13|TRBJ2-3
TGTGCCAGCAGCTCGCCCTACTGGACTAGCGGGAGTCGGGCAGATACGCAGTATTTT
CASSSPYWTSGSRADTQYF
>.|12|.|TRBV27|TRBJ1-1
TGTGCCAGCAGTGGCTTGAACACTGAAGCTTTCTTT
CASSGLNTEAFF
>.|14|.|TRBV5-1|TRBJ1-6
TGCGCCAGCAATTCTGGGGCCCTCAATTCACCCCTCCACTTT
CASNSGALNSPLHF
>.|14|.|TRBV5-1|TRBJ2-7
TGCGCCAGCAGACTAGGGCCGGCAACCTCCGAGCAGTACTTC
CASRLGPATSEQYF
>TRBD2|15|.|TRBV7-9|TRBJ2-1
TGTGCCAGCAGCTTAGGACTAGCGGGTAACAATGAGCAGTTCTTC
CASSLGLAGNNEQFF
>TRBD2|15|.|TRBV7-6|TRBJ2-1
TGTGCCAGCAGCTCAGTTATTGGGGGGGGTGATGAGCAGTTCTTC
CASSSVIGGGDEQFF
>.|13|.|TRBV19|TRBJ2-1
TGTGCCAGTAGTATAGAGGGGCCAAATGAGCAGTTCTTC
CASSIEGPNEQFF
>.|17|.|TRBV5-1|TRBJ2-3
TGCGCCAGCAGCTTGGCGGGCAGGGTCATTTTCACAGATACGCAGTATTTT
CASSLAGRVIFTDTQYF
>.|12|.|TRBV19|TRBJ2-7
TGTGCCAGTAGTGATCGGGAGAAAGAGCAGTACTTC
CASSDREKEQYF
>TRBD2|14|few|TRBV7-2|TRBJ2-5
TGTGCCAGCAGCCCTTGGACTAGTCAAGAGACCCAGTACTTC
CASSPWTSQETQYF
>.|15|.|TRBV7-3|TRBJ2-5
TGTGCCAGCAGCCCAGTGGCAGGGGCCACCGAGACCCAGTACTTC
CASSPVAGATETQYF
>TRBD2|14|once|TRBV7-9|TRBJ2-5
TGTGCCAGCAGCTCCAGGACTAGCGATGAGACCCAGTACTTC
CASSSRTSDETQYF
>TRBD1|15|.|TRBV11-3|TRBJ1-1
TGTGCCAGCAGCTTAGGGGACAGGGGGCTGGATGAAGCTTTCTTT
CASSLGDRGLDEAFF
>TRBD2|15|once|TRBV30|TRBJ2-2
TGTGCCTGGAGTGTACTAGCGGGAGTGCGCGGGGAGCTGTTTTTT
CAWSVLAGVRGELFF
>TRBD1|15|.|TRBV10-3|TRBJ1-1
TGTGCCATCAGCGAAGGACAGGGCATTGACACTGAAGCTTTCTTT
CAISEGQGIDTEAFF
>.|13|.|TRBV9|TRBJ2-7
TGTGCCAGCAGCGCCCATCCTAGCGACGAGCAGTACTTC
CASSAHPSDEQYF
>.|15|.|TRBV14|TRBJ2-7
TGTGCCAGCAGCCAAGATCCGGAGGGTACCTACGAGCAGTACTTC
CASSQDPEGTYEQYF
>.|15|.|TRBV5-1|TRBJ2-3
TGCGCCAGCAGCTTGGGAGGGTTAGGCGCAGATACGCAGTATTTT
CASSLGGLGADTQYF
>.|15|.|TRBV7-2|TRBJ2-7
TGTGCCAGCATAAGCACGGAGGGGAGCTCCTACGAGCAGTACTTC
CASISTEGSSYEQYF
>.|17|few|TRBV13|TRBJ1-4
TGTGCCAGCAGCCCAGGGAGCCGGGGGGTAACTAATGAAAAACTGTTTTTT
CASSPGSRGVTNEKLFF
>TRBD2|18|.|TRBV7-6|TRBJ2-2
TGTGCCAGCAGCCCCACCCCCGGACTAGCGGGAGTCACCGGGGAGCTGTTTTTT
CASSPTPGLAGVTGELFF
>TRBD1|13|.|TRBV25-1|TRBJ2-1
TGTGCCAGCCTAGGACAGGGTGGGAATGAGCAGTTCTTC
CASLGQGGNEQFF
>.|14|.|TRBV19|TRBJ1-5
TGTGCCAGTAGTATAGGAGCTAGCAATCAGCCCCAGCATTTT
CASSIGASNQPQHF
>TRBD2|17|once|TRBV7-3|TRBJ2-3
TGTGCCAGCAGCTTAGGAACGACTAGCCCTGCCACAGATACGCAGTATTTT
CASSLGTTSPATDTQYF
>TRBD2|15|.|TRBV6-6|TRBJ2-5
TGTGCCAGCAGATCCGGGACTAGCGCCGAAGAGACCCAGTACTTC
CASRSGTSAEETQYF
>TRBD1|14|.|TRBV6-1|TRBJ1-5
TGTGCCAGCAGGACGGACAGGGAGTCTCAGCCCCAGCATTTT
CASRTDRESQPQHF
>.|13|few|TRBV27|TRBJ2-7
TGTGCCAGCAGTGGAGGGTACACCTACGAGCAGTACTTC
CASSGGYTYEQYF
>.|11|few|TRBV6-5|TRBJ2-3
TGTGCCAGCACCCTCCACTCTACGCAGTATTTT
CASTLHSTQYF
>.|13|.|TRBV6-1|TRBJ2-1
TGTGCCAGCAGTGATGGACTTTTGAATGAGCAGTTCTTC
CASSDGLLNEQFF
>.|13|.|TRBV19|TRBJ1-1
TGTGCCAGTAGTATAATCGGGGACACTGAAGCTTTCTTT
CASSIIGDTEAFF
>.|13|.|TRBV2|TRBJ1-2
TGTGCCAGCAGTGGGGGACATAGAGGCGGCTACACCTTC
CASSGGHRGGYTF
>TRBD1|16|.|TRBV13|TRBJ2-3
TGTGCCAGCAGCTTAGGAGGGACAGGGTTTGCAGATACGCAGTATTTT
CASSLGGTGFADTQYF
>.|15|.|TRBV5-1|TRBJ2-5
TGCGCCAGCATGCCCCGGACAGGTGGAGGGGAGACCCAGTACTTC
CASMPRTGGGETQYF
>TRBD1|13|.|TRBV6-1|TRBJ2-1
TGTGCCAGTGACAGGGGGCTGGTGAGGGAGCAGTTCTTC
CASDRGLVREQFF